This record concerns one TCR beta chain sequence. Its target is unknown. This record comes from a study of T cell clonotyping in hematopoietic cell transplantation. General study points: Pathologically expanded recipient clonotypes increased progressively from day 30 to day 180 as diversity fell.

Germline CDR1 reads LGHNA; CDR2 reads YSLEER. The CDR3 spans 17 residues. V was pared by 2 bases and J by 7 bases, with 20 bases between. The time point: recipient sample about 28 days before transplant, after cytoreduction. Recipients were bled about 28 days pretransplant and at posttransplant days 30, 100, 180. The table came from immunoSEQ multiplex PCR; TCRdb's copy has only in-frame clones and leaves some out. The sample lists roughly 27,000 clones, 70% to 85% seen once, with roughly 22% in the top ten. The sample here was peripheral blood mononuclear cells, taken before stem cell transplant. The genes are TRBV4-3 and TRBJ1-4, with D perhaps matching TRBD1 (6 bases). The sequence was collected from a woman aged 60-75 years with acute myeloid leukemia. Some clones in this sample may be carry-over from other donors' samples. The CDR3 here is CASSQRGRWEEGEKLFF. DNA of the CDR3: TGCGCCAGCAGCCAACGGGGGCGGTGGGAGGAGGGTGAAAAACTGTTTTTT.